The rows below give T cell receptor beta chains drawn from one sample of a study of CD4 T cells in relation to SARS-CoV-2 and coronaviruses. Method: immunoSEQ multiplex PCR; TCRdb's copy keeps in-frame clones and lacks some. The sample contains around 11,000 clones, 75% to 90% of which appear only once. The specimen sequenced was naive CD4+ T cells from PBMCs. The receptors were sampled from an adult with COVID-19. CDR3s leave out the opening cysteine and the closing phenylalanine or tryptophan. Clone size is given for some rows only: seen once, a few or many times, or a class if the clone is expanded.

size,V,CDR3
once,TRBV5-1,ASSPREGYGYT
-,TRBV2,ASILSTGAPPLH
-,TRBV5-1,ASSTTGTGVTEAF
-,TRBV7-9,ASSSYREGNSPLH
-,TRBV19,ASCEGGLINGGELF
-,TRBV27,ASSFTSGGAVRYTDTQY
once,TRBV27,ASSLFGGPGSQH
-,TRBV21-1,ASSKENPGPIFTNYGYT
-,TRBV5-1,ASAATGGAAGEQY
-,TRBV4-2,ASSRRTGGGETQY
once,TRBV11-3,ASSHRAVVTEAF
-,TRBV7-2,ASSLAGHDIYNEQF
-,TRBV14,ASSQVIGREQY
-,TRBV19,ASSITGALGNEQY
-,TRBV6-2/TRBV6-3,ASSYGLGTYNEQF
-,TRBV7-9,ASSLAGGRNTEAF
-,TRBV7-2,ASSLAGTAGYEQY
-,TRBV5-8,ASSLARGSGNPRQPQH
-,TRBV19,ASSRAIRVGTEAF
-,TRBV7-3,ASSNPSVTNTGELF
-,TRBV10-3,ANGRDYYEQY
-,TRBV5-1,ASSFGGSNEQF
-,TRBV28,ASSPIGVRETQY
-,TRBV18,ASSRDQGIPDTQY
-,TRBV6-4,ASSEGPLGTQY
-,TRBV7-9,ASSSDSSNQPQH
-,TRBV7-6,ASSLGGGAVIDTQY
-,TRBV6-5,ASRTGSNRGAF
-,TRBV5-8,ASNPGQGLVEAF
-,TRBV7-9,ASSFGQGVVGYGYT
-,TRBV4-3,ASSQDRGEQY
-,TRBV5-4,ASSPGRGEGADTQY
-,TRBV7-2,ASSPQWILRGTEAF
once,TRBV11-2,ASSLGPSGNTIY
-,TRBV18,ASSPQQLAGATNEKLF
-,TRBV5-1,ASSPPLGSGNTIY
-,TRBV4-2,ASSPLGAYTGELF
-,TRBV9,ASSVASGGEQY
once,TRBV10-2,ASSTQPLFSGANVLT
-,TRBV29-1,SVDLRLETQY
-,TRBV7-2,ASSLGGSAGPDGYT
few,TRBV6-5,ASSYGDNTEAF
once,TRBV11-2,ASRPLTPPYEQY
-,TRBV5-1,ASSLEPRGAAEQY
once,TRBV7-9,ASSYGGGGLAVDTQY
-,TRBV10-2,ASSEQGRAGTEAF